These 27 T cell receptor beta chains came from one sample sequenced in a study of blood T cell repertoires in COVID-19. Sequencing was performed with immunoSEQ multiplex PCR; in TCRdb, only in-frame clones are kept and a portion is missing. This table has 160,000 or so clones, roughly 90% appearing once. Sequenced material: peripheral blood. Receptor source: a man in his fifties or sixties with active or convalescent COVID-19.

As DNA, the CDR3 is TGTGCCATCAGTGAGTCAAGAGATAGCCTGGCGGGCGAGCAGTACTTC. Amino acid sequence: CAISESRDSLAGEQYF. The rearrangement links TRBV10-3 to TRBJ2-7; a possible D gene is TRBD2 (5 bases). The CDR3 is 16 residues long. Trimming left V 0 bases short and J 6 bases short, with 18 bases between. Germline CDR1 reads ENHRY; CDR2 reads SYGVKD.

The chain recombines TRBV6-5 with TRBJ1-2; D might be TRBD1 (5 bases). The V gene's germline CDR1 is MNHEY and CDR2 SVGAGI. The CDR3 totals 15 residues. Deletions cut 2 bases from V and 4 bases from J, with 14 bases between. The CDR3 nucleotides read TGTGCCAGCAGTTACCTGCTTGGGGCCGGCTATGGCTACACCTTC. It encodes CASSYLLGAGYGYTF.

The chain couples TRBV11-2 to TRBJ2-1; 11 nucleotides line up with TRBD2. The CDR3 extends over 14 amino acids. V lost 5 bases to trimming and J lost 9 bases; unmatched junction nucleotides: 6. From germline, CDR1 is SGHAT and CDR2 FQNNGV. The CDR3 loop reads CASSATSGVGEQFF. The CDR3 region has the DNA TGTGCCAGCAGCGCGACTAGCGGGGTCGGTGAGCAGTTCTTC. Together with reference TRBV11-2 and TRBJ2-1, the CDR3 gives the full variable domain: EAGVAQSPRYKIIEKRQSVAFWCNPISGHATLYWYQQILGQGPKLLIQFQNNGVVDDSQLPKDRFSAERLKGVDSTLKIQPAKLEDSAVYLCASSATSGVGEQFFGPGTRLTVL.

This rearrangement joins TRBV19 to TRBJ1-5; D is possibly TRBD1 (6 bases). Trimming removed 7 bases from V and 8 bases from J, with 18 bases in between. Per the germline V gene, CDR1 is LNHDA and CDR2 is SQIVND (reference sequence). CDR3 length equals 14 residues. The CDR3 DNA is TGTGCCAGTACTCTGGGGGCGAATTACGAGCCCCAGCATTTT. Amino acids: CASTLGANYEPQHF.

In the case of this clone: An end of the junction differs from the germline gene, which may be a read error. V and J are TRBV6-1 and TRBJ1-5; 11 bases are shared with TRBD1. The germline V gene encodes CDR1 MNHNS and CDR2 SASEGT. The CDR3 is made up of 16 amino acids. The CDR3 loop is CASREGTGGSNQPQHF. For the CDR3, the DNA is TGTGCCAGCAGGGAAGGGACAGGGGGTAGCAATCAGCCCCAGCATTTT.

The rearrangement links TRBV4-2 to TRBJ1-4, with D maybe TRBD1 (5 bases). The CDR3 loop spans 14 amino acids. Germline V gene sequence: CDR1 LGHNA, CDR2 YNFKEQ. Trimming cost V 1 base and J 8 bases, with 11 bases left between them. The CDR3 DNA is TGTGCCAGCAGCCAAGCGGCAGGGCACGAAAAACTGTTTTTT. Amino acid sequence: CASSQAAGHEKLFF.

The CDR3 coding sequence is TGTGCCAGCAGCCAAGAGGCCACAGATACGCAGTATTTT. It encodes CASSQEATDTQYF. This chain links TRBV3-1 (or the pseudogene TRBV3-2) with TRBJ2-3; D is ambiguous. The V gene's germline CDR1 is LGHDT and CDR2 YNNKEL (reference sequence). Trimming left V 0 bases short and J 2 bases short, with 3 bases between. This CDR3 is built from 13 residues.

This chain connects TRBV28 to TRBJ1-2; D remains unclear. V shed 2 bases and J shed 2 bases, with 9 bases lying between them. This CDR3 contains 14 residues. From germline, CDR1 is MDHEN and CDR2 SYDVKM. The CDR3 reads CASSLIGVNYGYTF. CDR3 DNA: TGTGCCAGCAGTTTAATCGGGGTGAACTATGGCTACACCTTC.

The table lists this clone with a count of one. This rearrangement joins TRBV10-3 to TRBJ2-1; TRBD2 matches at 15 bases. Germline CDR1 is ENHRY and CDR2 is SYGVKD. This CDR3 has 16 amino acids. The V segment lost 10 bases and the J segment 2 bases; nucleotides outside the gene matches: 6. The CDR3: CANSGTSGRPYNEQFF. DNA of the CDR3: TGTGCCAACTCCGGGACTAGCGGGAGGCCCTACAATGAGCAGTTCTTC.

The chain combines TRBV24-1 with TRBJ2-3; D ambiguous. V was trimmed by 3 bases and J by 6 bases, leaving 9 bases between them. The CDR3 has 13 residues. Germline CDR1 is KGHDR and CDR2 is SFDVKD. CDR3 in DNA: TGTGCCACCAGTGATCCCTTGTTGGATACGCAGTATTTT. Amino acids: CATSDPLLDTQYF.

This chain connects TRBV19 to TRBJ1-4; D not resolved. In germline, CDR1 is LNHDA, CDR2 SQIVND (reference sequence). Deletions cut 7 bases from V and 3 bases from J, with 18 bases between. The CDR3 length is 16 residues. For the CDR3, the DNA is TGTGCCAGTACCCCCAGAGAAGGAGGGCCTAATGAAAAACTGTTTTTT. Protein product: CASTPREGGPNEKLFF.

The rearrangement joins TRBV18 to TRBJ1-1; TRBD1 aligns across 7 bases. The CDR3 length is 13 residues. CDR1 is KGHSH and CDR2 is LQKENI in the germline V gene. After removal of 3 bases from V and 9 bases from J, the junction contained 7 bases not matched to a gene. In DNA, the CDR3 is TGTGCCAGCTCACCTCGCGGGGACAGCCAAGCTTTCTTT. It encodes CASSPRGDSQAFF.

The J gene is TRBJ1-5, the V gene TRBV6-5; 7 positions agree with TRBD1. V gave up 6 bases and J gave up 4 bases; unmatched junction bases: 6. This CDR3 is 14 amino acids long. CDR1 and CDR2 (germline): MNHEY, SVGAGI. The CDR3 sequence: CASRQTGPNQPQHF. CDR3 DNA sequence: TGTGCCAGCAGGCAGACAGGGCCGAATCAGCCCCAGCATTTT.

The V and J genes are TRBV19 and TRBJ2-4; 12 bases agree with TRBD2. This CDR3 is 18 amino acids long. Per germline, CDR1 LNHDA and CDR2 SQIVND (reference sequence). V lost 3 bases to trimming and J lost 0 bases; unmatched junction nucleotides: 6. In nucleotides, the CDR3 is TGTGCCAGTAGTATTAAGGGACTAGCGGGTCTAGCCAAAAACATTCAGTACTTC. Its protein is CASSIKGLAGLAKNIQYF. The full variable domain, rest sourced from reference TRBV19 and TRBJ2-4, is DGGITQSPKYLFRKEGQNVTLSCEQNLNHDAMYWYRQDPGQGLRLIYYSQIVNDFQKGDIAEGYSVSREKKESFPLTVTSAQKNPTAFYLCASSIKGLAGLAKNIQYFGAGTRLSVL.

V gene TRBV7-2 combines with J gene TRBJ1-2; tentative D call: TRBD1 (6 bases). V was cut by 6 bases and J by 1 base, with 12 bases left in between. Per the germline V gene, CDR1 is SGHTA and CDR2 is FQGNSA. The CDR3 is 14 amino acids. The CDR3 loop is CASSFPGVNYGYTF. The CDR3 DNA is TGTGCCAGCAGTTTCCCAGGGGTTAACTATGGCTACACCTTC.

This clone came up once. The CDR3 DNA reads TGCAGTGCTAGCGAGCCATATGGCTACACCTTC. Encoded protein: CSASEPYGYTF. The chain joins TRBV20-1 to TRBJ1-2; unclear D gene. Trimming removed 3 bases from V and 5 bases from J, with 7 bases in between. This CDR3 has 11 residues. CDR1 is DFQATT, CDR2 SNEGSKA, per germline (reference sequence).

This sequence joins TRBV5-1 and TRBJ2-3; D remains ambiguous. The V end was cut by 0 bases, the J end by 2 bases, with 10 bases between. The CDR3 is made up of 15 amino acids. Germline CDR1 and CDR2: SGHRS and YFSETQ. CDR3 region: CASSLATALTDTQYF. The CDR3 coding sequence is TGCGCCAGCAGCTTGGCCACAGCTCTCACAGATACGCAGTATTTT.

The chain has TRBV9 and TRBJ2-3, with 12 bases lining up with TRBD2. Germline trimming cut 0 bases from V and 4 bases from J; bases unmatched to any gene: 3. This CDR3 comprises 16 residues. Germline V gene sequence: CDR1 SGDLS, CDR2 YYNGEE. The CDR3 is CASSVGLAGGPDTQYF. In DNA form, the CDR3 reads TGTGCCAGCAGCGTAGGTCTAGCGGGGGGGCCAGATACGCAGTATTTT.

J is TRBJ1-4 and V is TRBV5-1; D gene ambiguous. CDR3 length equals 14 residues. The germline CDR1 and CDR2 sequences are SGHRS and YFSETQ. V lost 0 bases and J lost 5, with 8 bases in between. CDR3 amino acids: CASSLETQNEKLFF. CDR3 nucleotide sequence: TGCGCCAGCAGCTTGGAGACACAGAATGAAAAACTGTTTTTT. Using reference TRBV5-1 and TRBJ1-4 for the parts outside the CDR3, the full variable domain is KAGVTQTPRYLIKTRGQQVTLSCSPISGHRSVSWYQQTPGQGLQFLFEYFSETQRNKGNFPGRFSGRQFSNSRSEMNVSTLELGDSALYLCASSLETQNEKLFFGSGTQLSVL.

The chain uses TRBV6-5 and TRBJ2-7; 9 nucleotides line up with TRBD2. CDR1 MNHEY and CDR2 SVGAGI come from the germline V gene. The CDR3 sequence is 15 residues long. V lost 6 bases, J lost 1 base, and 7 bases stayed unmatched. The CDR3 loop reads CASSRTSVRSYEQYF. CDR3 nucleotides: TGTGCCAGCAGCCGGACTAGCGTCAGGTCCTACGAGCAGTACTTC.

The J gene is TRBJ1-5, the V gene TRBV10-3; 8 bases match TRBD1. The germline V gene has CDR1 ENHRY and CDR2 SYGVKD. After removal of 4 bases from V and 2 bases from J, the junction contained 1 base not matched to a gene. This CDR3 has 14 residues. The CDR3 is CAISATGGNQPQHF. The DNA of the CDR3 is TGTGCCATCAGTGCGACAGGGGGCAATCAGCCCCAGCATTTT.

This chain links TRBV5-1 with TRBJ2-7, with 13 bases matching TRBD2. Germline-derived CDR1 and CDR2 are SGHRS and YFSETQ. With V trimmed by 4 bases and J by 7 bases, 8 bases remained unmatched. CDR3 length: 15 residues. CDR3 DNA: TGCGCCAGCAGCAAAGGACTAGCGGGAGTTGGGGAGCAGTACTTC. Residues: CASSKGLAGVGEQYF.

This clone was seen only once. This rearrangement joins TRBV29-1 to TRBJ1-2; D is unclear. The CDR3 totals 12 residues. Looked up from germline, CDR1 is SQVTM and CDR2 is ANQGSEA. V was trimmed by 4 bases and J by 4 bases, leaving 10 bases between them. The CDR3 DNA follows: TGCAGCGTTGCAAGCAACCTCTATGGCTACACCTTC. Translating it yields CSVASNLYGYTF.

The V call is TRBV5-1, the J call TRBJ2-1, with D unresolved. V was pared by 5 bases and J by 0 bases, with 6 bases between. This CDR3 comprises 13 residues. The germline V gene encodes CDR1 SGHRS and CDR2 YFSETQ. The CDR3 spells CASRVSSYNEQFF. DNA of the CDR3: TGCGCCAGCAGGGTGAGCTCCTACAATGAGCAGTTCTTC.

The CDR3 sequence: CASARGADEAFF. The DNA for the CDR3 is TGTGCCAGCGCCAGGGGGGCAGATGAAGCTTTCTTT. The chain has TRBV3-1 (or the pseudogene TRBV3-2) and TRBJ1-1, with 7 bases that match TRBD1. V was pared by 8 bases and J by 7 bases, with 7 bases of the junction left unmatched. The CDR3 runs to 12 residues. CDR1 is LGHDT and CDR2 is YNNKEL in the germline V gene (reference sequence).

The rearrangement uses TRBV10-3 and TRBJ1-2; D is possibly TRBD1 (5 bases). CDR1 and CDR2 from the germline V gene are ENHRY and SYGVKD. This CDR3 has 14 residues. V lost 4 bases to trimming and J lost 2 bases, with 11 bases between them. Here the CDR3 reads CAISGGELNYGYTF. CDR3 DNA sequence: TGTGCCATCAGTGGGGGGGAGTTGAACTATGGCTACACCTTC.

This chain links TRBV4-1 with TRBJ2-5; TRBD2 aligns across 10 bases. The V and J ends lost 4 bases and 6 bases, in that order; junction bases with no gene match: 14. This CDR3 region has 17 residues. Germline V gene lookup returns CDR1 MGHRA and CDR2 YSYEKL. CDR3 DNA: TGCGCCAGCAGCCTAACCCAGCGGGGGGGCCTCGGGAAGACCCAGTACTTC. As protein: CASSLTQRGGLGKTQYF.